This TCR beta chain derives from a study of shared T cell receptors in the human thymus. CDR1 and CDR2 (germline): MNHNY, SVGAGI (reference sequence). Trimming took off 7 bases at V and 3 bases at J, with 18 bases between the two ends. CDR3 length: 15 residues. Measured with immunoSEQ multiplex PCR; TCRdb has only the in-frame clones, and not every one. This sample yields more than 550,000 clones, of which around 87% are seen a single time; 0.0094% belongs to the top ten. The data were also submitted as part of a second study, on human thymus T cells. That source notes: Corrective cardiac operations yielded the resected thymus tissue. Biased V and J segment usage appeared in thymus and peripheral blood.

The specimen was thymocytes. The TCR originated in a boy younger than two with a congenital heart defect. This chain connects TRBV6-6 to TRBJ1-1; no clear D. CDR3 sequence: CASKTPTREDTEAFF. The CDR3 region has the DNA TGTGCCAGCAAAACACCGACCCGGGAGGACACTGAAGCTTTCTTT.